Listed below are T cell receptor beta chains from one sample, sequenced in a study of T-cell reconstitution after alpha-beta-depleted transplantation in children. TCRdb reanalysed the PCR reads using MiXCR and keeps one entry per CDR3 protein. The table includes about 410,000 distinct CDR3 sequences, about a fifth detected once. Material: PBMCs from the stem cell graft donor, obtained from the stem cell graft. Source of these receptors: a human donor who donated a stem cell graft to a child with acute myeloid leukemia. Both conserved end residues are part of each CDR3. D genes are given only for firm matches. Clone size is given for some rows only: seen once, a few or many times, or a class if the clone is expanded.

D: .; V: TRBV11-2; J: TRBJ2-3; size: few; CDR3: CASSLGATSTDTQYF; DNA: TGTGCCAGCAGCTTAGGGGCAACTAGCACAGATACGCAGTATTTT
D: TRBD2; V: TRBV28; J: TRBJ2-6; size: few; CDR3: CASCTSGHLSGANVLTF; DNA: TGTGCCAGCTGTACTAGCGGACACCTCTCTGGGGCCAACGTCCTGACTTTC
D: .; V: TRBV20-1; J: TRBJ2-1; size: many; CDR3: CSARLGGRGSEQFF; DNA: TGCAGTGCTAGACTCGGGGGTAGAGGAAGTGAGCAGTTCTTC
D: TRBD1; V: TRBV5-1; J: TRBJ1-1; size: .; CDR3: CASSSQGSTEAFF; DNA: TGCGCCAGCAGCTCACAGGGGAGCACTGAAGCTTTCTTT
D: TRBD2; V: TRBV29-1; J: TRBJ2-7; size: .; CDR3: CSVEVPFRLAGDSYEQYF; DNA: TGCAGCGTTGAGGTGCCATTTCGACTAGCGGGAGACTCCTACGAGCAGTACTTC
D: TRBD2; V: TRBV12-5; J: TRBJ2-3; size: .; CDR3: CASGLATSGRLTDTQYF; DNA: TGTGCTAGTGGTTTGGCGACTAGCGGGAGGCTCACAGATACGCAGTATTTT
D: .; V: TRBV12-3/TRBV12-4; J: TRBJ2-1; size: few; CDR3: CASSLYHGRGISNEQFF; DNA: TGTGCCAGCAGTCTTTATCACGGGAGAGGAATATCCAATGAGCAGTTCTTC
D: .; V: TRBV4-3; J: TRBJ1-4; size: .; CDR3: CASSQDVRAGEKLFF; DNA: TGCGCCAGCAGCCAAGATGTCAGGGCTGGGGAAAAACTGTTTTTT
D: TRBD1; V: TRBV7-9; J: TRBJ2-7; size: few; CDR3: CASSPTGTGPYEQYF; DNA: TGTGCCAGCAGCCCCACCGGGACAGGGCCCTACGAGCAGTACTTC
D: .; V: TRBV29-1; J: TRBJ1-5; size: many; CDR3: CSVEGGKNQPQHF; DNA: TGCAGCGTTGAAGGGGGCAAGAACCAGCCCCAGCATTTT
D: TRBD2; V: TRBV5-1; J: TRBJ2-7; size: few; CDR3: CASSDPTSAGEQYF; DNA: TGCGCCAGCAGCGACCCGACTAGCGCGGGCGAGCAGTACTTC
D: .; V: TRBV5-1; J: TRBJ2-7; size: .; CDR3: CASGRDNSYEQYF; DNA: TGCGCCAGCGGACGCGACAACTCCTACGAGCAGTACTTC
D: TRBD1; V: TRBV20-1; J: TRBJ2-7; size: few; CDR3: CSATRQGTSYEQYF; DNA: TGCAGTGCAACAAGACAGGGGACGTCCTACGAGCAGTACTTC
D: .; V: TRBV10-2; J: TRBJ2-7; size: few; CDR3: CASSDRGRYYEQYF; DNA: TGCGCCAGCAGTGATAGGGGCAGATACTACGAGCAGTACTTC
D: .; V: TRBV27; J: TRBJ2-7; size: .; CDR3: CASSGGGGTIYEQYF; DNA: TGTGCCAGCAGTGGGGGGGGCGGGACCATCTACGAGCAGTACTTC
D: .; V: TRBV7-3; J: TRBJ2-2; size: .; CDR3: CASSSGLGMGNTGELFF; DNA: TGTGCCAGCAGCTCAGGGTTGGGGATGGGAAACACCGGGGAGCTGTTTTTT
D: TRBD2; V: TRBV20-1; J: TRBJ2-7; size: many; CDR3: CSARRLAGSSYEQYF; DNA: TGCAGTGCTAGGCGACTAGCGGGAAGCTCCTACGAGCAGTACTTC
D: TRBD2; V: TRBV24-1; J: TRBJ2-1; size: few; CDR3: CATSDPGLGEGSYNEQFF; DNA: TGTGCCACCAGTGATCCGGGACTAGGGGAAGGCTCCTACAATGAGCAGTTCTTC
D: TRBD1; V: TRBV6-5; J: TRBJ1-1; size: .; CDR3: CASNRGTEAFF; DNA: TGTGCCAGCAACAGGGGCACTGAAGCTTTCTTT
D: .; V: TRBV5-4; J: TRBJ2-3; size: many; CDR3: CASSLLLGGKHTDTQYF; DNA: TGTGCCAGCAGCCTCCTCTTGGGGGGCAAGCACACAGATACGCAGTATTTT
D: .; V: TRBV7-2; J: TRBJ1-4; size: .; CDR3: CASSQKGVGSEKLFF; DNA: TGTGCCAGCAGCCAAAAAGGGGTGGGGAGTGAAAAACTGTTTTTT
D: .; V: TRBV4-1; J: TRBJ2-3; size: few; CDR3: CASSPRTVDADTQYF; DNA: TGCGCCAGCAGCCCTCGGACGGTGGACGCAGATACGCAGTATTTT
D: .; V: TRBV7-3; J: TRBJ2-6; size: many; CDR3: CASSLFTHRSSGANVLTF; DNA: TGTGCCAGCAGCTTATTTACCCACAGATCCTCTGGGGCCAACGTCCTGACTTTC
D: .; V: TRBV7-3; J: TRBJ2-3; size: .; CDR3: CASSSRQSDTQYF; DNA: TGTGCCAGCAGCTCTAGACAGTCAGATACGCAGTATTTT
D: TRBD2; V: TRBV25-1; J: TRBJ2-3; size: .; CDR3: CASSEWTSGGADTQYF; DNA: TGTGCCAGCAGTGAATGGACTAGCGGCGGTGCAGATACGCAGTATTTT
D: .; V: TRBV29-1; J: TRBJ2-1; size: many; CDR3: CSVVPSDEQFF; DNA: TGCAGCGTTGTCCCGAGCGATGAGCAGTTCTTC
D: .; V: TRBV28; J: TRBJ2-3; size: .; CDR3: CASSLVSDTQYF; DNA: TGTGCCAGCAGTTTGGTATCAGATACGCAGTATTTT
D: .; V: TRBV27; J: TRBJ2-5; size: many; CDR3: CASSSRQGETQYF; DNA: TGTGCCAGCAGTTCCCGGCAGGGCGAGACCCAGTACTTC
D: .; V: TRBV3-1; J: TRBJ2-7; size: few; CDR3: CASSQDRWRQSSYEQYF; DNA: TGTGCCAGCAGCCAAGATAGATGGCGACAAAGCTCCTACGAGCAGTACTTC
D: .; V: TRBV29-1; J: TRBJ2-7; size: few; CDR3: CSVEGTTYEQYF; DNA: TGCAGCGTCGAGGGGACGACCTACGAGCAGTACTTC
D: .; V: TRBV20-1; J: TRBJ2-7; size: .; CDR3: CRVQAGPPPWSGQYF; DNA: TGCAGGGTTCAAGCGGGCCCACCGCCCTGGTCCGGGCAGTACTTC
D: .; V: TRBV6-6; J: TRBJ2-1; size: few; CDR3: CASRDQGNEQFF; DNA: TGTGCCAGCAGGGACCAGGGGAATGAGCAGTTCTTC
D: .; V: TRBV3-1; J: TRBJ2-7; size: .; CDR3: CASSQELSSYEQYF; DNA: TGTGCCAGCAGCCAAGAACTGAGCTCCTACGAGCAGTACTTC
D: .; V: TRBV5-1; J: TRBJ2-3; size: .; CDR3: CASSLALAHSSTDTQYF; DNA: TGCGCCAGCAGCTTGGCCCTAGCACACTCTAGCACAGATACGCAGTATTTT
D: .; V: TRBV20-1; J: TRBJ1-1; size: few; CDR3: CSAWVLNTEAFF; DNA: TGCAGTGCCTGGGTCCTCAACACTGAAGCTTTCTTT
D: .; V: TRBV4-2; J: TRBJ2-7; size: .; CDR3: CASSSDRTTYEQYF; DNA: TGTGCCAGCAGCTCCGACAGGACAACTTACGAGCAGTACTTC
D: .; V: TRBV20-1; J: TRBJ1-2; size: few; CDR3: CSARDPKDGGYGYTF; DNA: TGCAGTGCTAGAGATCCCAAAGACGGGGGCTATGGCTACACCTTC
D: TRBD2; V: TRBV4-2; J: TRBJ2-1; size: few; CDR3: CASSPLVSSGSNEQFF; DNA: TGTGCCAGCAGCCCGTTGGTATCTAGCGGGAGCAATGAGCAGTTCTTC
D: TRBD1; V: TRBV2; J: TRBJ1-5; size: .; CDR3: CASGDRGEWQPQHF; DNA: TGTGCCAGCGGCGACAGGGGCGAGTGGCAGCCCCAGCATTTT
D: TRBD1; V: TRBV12-3/TRBV12-4; J: TRBJ1-2; size: .; CDR3: CASTLGQGANYGYTF; DNA: TGTGCCAGCACCTTAGGACAGGGGGCAAACTATGGCTACACCTTC
D: .; V: TRBV12-3/TRBV12-4; J: TRBJ2-2; size: few; CDR3: CASSSYPTLLRNTGELFF; DNA: TGTGCCAGCAGTTCTTATCCGACTCTACTCAGGAACACCGGGGAGCTGTTTTTT
D: .; V: TRBV10-2; J: TRBJ1-5; size: .; CDR3: CASSQDFSNQPQHF; DNA: TGCGCCAGCAGCCAAGACTTTAGCAATCAGCCCCAGCATTTT
D: .; V: TRBV12-3/TRBV12-4; J: TRBJ2-4; size: .; CDR3: CASSLHLSGNIQYF; DNA: TGTGCCAGCAGTCTTCACCTTAGCGGAAACATTCAGTACTTC
D: .; V: TRBV20-1; J: TRBJ1-5; size: few; CDR3: CSARRDFGQPQHF; DNA: TGCAGTGCTAGAAGGGACTTTGGTCAGCCCCAGCATTTT
D: .; V: TRBV20-1; J: TRBJ1-3; size: .; CDR3: CSAQDRLSGNTIYF; DNA: TGCAGTGCTCAAGACCGACTCTCTGGAAACACCATATATTTT